Each of the 22 T cell receptor beta chains below was sequenced from the same sample in a study of CXCR3-negative and CXCR3-positive naive CD8 T cells. 5' RACE with UMI labels generated the TRB cDNA libraries. TCRdb re-called the 5' RACE reads and catalogs CDR3 proteins one per entry, DNA excluded. The sample includes over 35,000 distinct CDR3 sequences. The source material was naive CXCR3- CD8+ T cells from blood. Subset specified: CD45RO-CCR7+CD27+CD95- naive CD8+ T cells lacking CXCR3 (TNR3-). These receptor sequences come from a human donor in good health. Some clones in this sample may be carry-over from other donors' samples.

The chain links TRBV7-9 to TRBJ2-1; with no DNA, the TCRdb D assignment of TRBD1 cannot be verified. This CDR3 region has 15 residues. CDR1 and CDR2 (germline): SEHNR, FQNEAQ (reference sequence). This CDR3 is CASNPAGRNYNEQFF.

This chain connects TRBV4-3 to TRBJ2-1; with no DNA, the TCRdb D assignment of TRBD2 cannot be verified. The CDR3 runs 20 residues. CDR1 and CDR2 from the germline V gene are LGHNA and YSLEER. The CDR3 sequence is CASSPGLAGVLTAINYEQFF.

The V call is TRBV5-1, the J call TRBJ2-1; TCRdb calls TRBD1, which cannot be checked without DNA. The CDR3 is made up of 15 amino acids. CDR1 and CDR2 from the germline V gene are SGHRS and YFSETQ. This chain's CDR3 is CASSLPSTGRNEQFF.

V and J are TRBV20-1 and TRBJ2-2; the TCRdb call, TRBD1, lacks DNA for checking. Germline V gene lookup returns CDR1 DFQATT and CDR2 SNEGSKA (reference sequence). The CDR3 length is 13 residues. The CDR3 region is CSARSPGSGELFF.

The rearrangement uses TRBV5-1 and TRBJ1-5. Germline V CDR1 and CDR2: SGHRS, YFSETQ. The CDR3 totals 13 residues. CDR3 protein: CASSLASNQPQHF.

This chain links TRBV2 with TRBJ2-1; TCRdb proposes TRBD1, but this gene call is untestable without DNA. This CDR3 has 15 residues. The germline gives CDR1 SNHLY, CDR2 FYNNEI. The CDR3 region is CASSYTGGAGNEQFF.

This rearrangement joins TRBV6-2 or TRBV6-3 to TRBJ2-1. This CDR3 is built from 11 residues. Germline V gene sequence: CDR1 MNHEY, CDR2 SVGEGT. The CDR3 region is CASSYSGEQFF.

The rearrangement joins TRBV12-3 or TRBV12-4 to TRBJ1-6; the TCRdb D gene call, TRBD1, has no DNA to confirm it. There are 16 residues in the CDR3. The CDR3 sequence is CASSGRPSSYNSPLHF.

The CDR3 reads CASSTAAQPQHF. The rearrangement joins TRBV28 to TRBJ1-5. CDR3 length equals 12 residues. Germline lookup yields CDR1 MDHEN and CDR2 SYDVKM. Filled out from reference TRBV28 and TRBJ1-5, the complete variable domain reads DVKVTQSSRYLVKRTGEKVFLECVQDMDHENMFWYRQDPGLGLRLIYFSYDVKMKEKGDIPEGYSVSREKKERFSLILESASTNQTSMYLCASSTAAQPQHFGDGTRLSIL.

The J gene is TRBJ2-1, the V gene TRBV20-1. In germline, CDR1 is DFQATT, CDR2 SNEGSKA (reference sequence). The CDR3 covers 11 residues. This chain's CDR3 is CSAVNDNEQFF.

This chain connects TRBV3-1 to TRBJ2-5; lacking DNA, the TRBD1 call made by TCRdb goes unchecked. This CDR3 is 14 amino acids long. The germline CDR1 and CDR2 sequences are LGHDT and YNNKEL (reference sequence). CDR3 loop: CASSPQGAWETQYF.

The CDR3 reads CASSLALTGTEAFF. The chain has TRBV28 and TRBJ1-1. The CDR3 has 14 residues. Germline CDR1 and CDR2: MDHEN and SYDVKM.

V is TRBV20-1 and J is TRBJ2-7. This CDR3 region has 17 residues. Per the germline V gene, CDR1 is DFQATT and CDR2 is SNEGSKA (reference sequence). Here the CDR3 reads CSARDFQRGVGSYEQYF.

The chain uses TRBV7-2 and TRBJ2-3; TCRdb lists TRBD2, though no DNA is available to test this call. The CDR3 runs to 16 residues. CDR1 is SGHTA, CDR2 FQGNSA, per germline. This CDR3 reads CASSLVGGPPTDTQYF. Based on the CDR3 plus reference TRBV7-2 and TRBJ2-3, the full variable domain is GAGVSQSPSNKVTEKGKDVELRCDPISGHTALYWYRQSLGQGLEFLIYFQGNSAPDKSGLPSDRFSAERTGGSVSTLTIQRTQQEDSAVYLCASSLVGGPPTDTQYFGPGTRLTVL.

The V and J genes are TRBV7-2 and TRBJ2-7. The CDR3 consists of 13 residues. Per the germline V gene, CDR1 is SGHTA and CDR2 is FQGNSA. CDR3 sequence: CASSPSASHEQYF. Complete variable domain (other parts from reference TRBV7-2 and TRBJ2-7): GAGVSQSPSNKVTEKGKDVELRCDPISGHTALYWYRQSLGQGLEFLIYFQGNSAPDKSGLPSDRFSAERTGGSVSTLTIQRTQQEDSAVYLCASSPSASHEQYFGPGTRLTVT.

The V and J genes are TRBV4-3 and TRBJ1-1; TCRdb's D call, TRBD1, is unchecked because there is no DNA. Germline CDR1 LGHNA, CDR2 YSLEER. The CDR3 runs 15 residues. The CDR3 protein is CASSQDIRDSTEAFF.

V and J are TRBV7-2 and TRBJ2-7; the TRBD1 assignment by TCRdb is unverifiable without DNA. This CDR3 region has 17 residues. Germline CDR1 is SGHTA and CDR2 is FQGNSA. The chain's CDR3 is CASSPGTGGISSYEQYF.

The J gene is TRBJ1-1, the V gene TRBV15. CDR1 and CDR2 (germline): LNHNV, YYDKDF (reference sequence). The CDR3 consists of 14 residues. The CDR3 sequence: CATSRDLGNTEAFF.

This chain connects TRBV5-1 to TRBJ2-6; TCRdb names TRBD1, which stays unverified in the absence of DNA. Germline assignment: CDR1 SGHRS and CDR2 YFSETQ. The CDR3 runs to 18 residues. CDR3 loop: CASSLFKGTQTGANVLTF.

The V and J genes are TRBV6-6 and TRBJ1-6; TCRdb returns TRBD1, unconfirmable since there is no DNA. The CDR3 sequence is 14 residues long. CDR1 MNHNY and CDR2 SVGAGI come from the germline V gene (reference sequence). The CDR3 sequence: CASTVGGLNSPLHF.

V is TRBV28 and J is TRBJ1-1; TCRdb designates TRBD1, a call that cannot be tested without DNA. This CDR3 comprises 14 residues. Germline V gene data show CDR1 as MDHEN and CDR2 as SYDVKM. This CDR3 reads CASSTRAGHTEAFF.

Here the CDR3 reads CASSQSYVGQPSEETQYF. The chain carries TRBV3-1 and TRBJ2-5; TCRdb's D call of TRBD1 is untestable without DNA. The CDR3 has 18 amino acids. Per germline, CDR1 LGHDT and CDR2 YNNKEL (reference sequence).